The text below deals with one T cell receptor beta chain. This record belongs to a study of T cell changes during pregnancy in multiple sclerosis. The method was immunoSEQ multiplex PCR; TCRdb's version includes in-frame clones alone and lacks a portion of them. The sample includes approximately 44,000 clones, roughly 90% of them seen just once. CDR1 SGHAT and CDR2 FQNNGV come from the germline V gene. Trimming shortened V by 4 bases and J by 5 bases, and 6 bases separated the two germline ends. This CDR3 has 12 residues. The source of this sequence is a female donor with multiple sclerosis, enrolled in a pregnancy study. The chain couples TRBV11-2 to TRBJ2-1; tentative D call: TRBD1 (5 bases). Sequencing used CD4+ T cells from peripheral blood mononuclear cells, obtained before pregnancy. CDR3 sequence reads: CASSSGNNEQFF. The CDR3 nucleotides read TGTGCCAGCAGCTCAGGGAACAATGAGCAGTTCTTC.